This T cell receptor beta chain stems from a study of cytomegalovirus exposure and HLA in healthy donors. Broader study findings: Sequencing depth across donors, presence/absence analyses assumed, was roughly uniform. Reports credit the classifier with highly specific, highly sensitive diagnosis of cytomegalovirus status. Highly shared variants forming one cluster were likely a sequencing artifact.

Trimming took 2 bases from V and 0 from J, leaving 10 bases between them. The V gene's germline CDR1 is ENHRY and CDR2 SYGVKD. The CDR3 length is 15 residues. A remark on this clone: What it recognizes is unknown.

PCR amplification relied on 60 Vbeta primers (plus 13 Jbeta primers). TCRdb's table, derived via immunoSEQ multiplex PCR, lists solely in-frame clones and lacks some. The sample records under 250,000 clones, over 75% being singletons. The sample was PBMCs. V is TRBV10-3 and J is TRBJ1-1; maybe TRBD1 (5 bases). The clonotype was recovered from a woman in her thirties in good health and CMV-seronegative. CDR3 loop: CAISETGELNTEAFF. DNA of the CDR3: TGTGCCATCAGTGAGACGGGGGAGCTGAACACTGAAGCTTTCTTT.